The rows below give T cell receptor beta chains drawn from one sample of a study of T cells expressing NK-cell markers. No DNA is given; TCRdb re-called the 5' RACE reads and lists each CDR3 protein once. The sample has more than 120,000 distinct CDR3 sequences, and its top ten clones hold about 12%. Sequences were obtained from blood T cells: a sorted CD56 or NKG2C T cell subset, CD4+ or CD8+ T cells, or bulk PBMC T cells (not recorded which). Receptor source: a man younger than 35 in good health. Each CDR3 is given with its conserved first and last residue. Fields, in order: CDR3 protein, J gene, V gene.

CATIRGAGTEAFF TRBJ1-1 TRBV6-6
CASSYSPAGEYQETQYF TRBJ2-5 TRBV6-5
CASSQGQIYGYTF TRBJ1-2 TRBV12-3/TRBV12-4
CASSQDRANEQFF TRBJ2-1 TRBV14
CASISVGAFYNEQFF TRBJ2-1 TRBV6-2/TRBV6-3
CASSLLGSGESENTQYF TRBJ2-3 TRBV7-9
CASTEAGGPQDEQFF TRBJ2-1 TRBV9
CASSPEDRGSTDTQYF TRBJ2-3 TRBV12-3/TRBV12-4
CSASMQELTEAFF TRBJ1-1 TRBV20-1
CASKEGVEQFF TRBJ2-1 TRBV10-2
CASSRRTVGLKQETQYF TRBJ2-5 TRBV28
CAWTYTASGELFF TRBJ2-2 TRBV30
CASTGANYGYTF TRBJ1-2 TRBV6-2/TRBV6-3
CASSLEVIRGELWDTQYF TRBJ2-3 TRBV28
CASSLNPSGPEETQYF TRBJ2-5 TRBV12-3/TRBV12-4
CASGGTSGTDTQYF TRBJ2-3 TRBV11-2